Shown below are 20 T cell receptor beta chains from a single sample sequenced in a study of PD-1 blockade in mismatch repair-deficient tumors. Data came from immunoSEQ multiplex PCR; TCRdb stores just in-frame clones and leaves some out. The sample includes 75,000 to 80,000 clones, approximately 80% of them seen just once. The sequenced sample was peripheral blood, obtained 44 weeks after starting pembrolizumab. These receptors were collected from an adult with mismatch repair-deficient cancer.

This sequence joins TRBV30 and TRBJ1-2; 7 bases are a match to TRBD1. Germline V gives CDR1 GTSNPN, CDR2 SVGIG (reference sequence). This CDR3 has 13 residues. V shed 6 bases and J 1 base; nucleotides not matched to a gene: 5. CDR3 amino acids: CACGTDYNYGYTF. The CDR3, as DNA: TGTGCCTGCGGGACAGATTATAACTATGGCTACACCTTC.

V and J are TRBV27 and TRBJ1-2; 8 bases agree with TRBD1. Unmatched junction bases numbered 12, after V lost 4 bases and J lost 8 bases. The CDR3 is 15 residues long. Germline V gene data show CDR1 as MNHEY and CDR2 as SMNVEV (reference sequence). CDR3 DNA: TGTGCCAGCAGTTCCCGTAGCAGGGGGCGCGAAGGCTACACCTTC. This encodes CASSSRSRGREGYTF.

The chain employs TRBV7-8 and TRBJ2-5; D remains ambiguous. CDR3 length equals 11 residues. Trimming took 7 bases from V and 4 from J, leaving 7 bases between them. Germline V gene data show CDR1 as SGHVS and CDR2 as FQNEAQ. The CDR3 loop reads CASTLGETQYF. The CDR3 region has the DNA TGTGCCAGCACCCTTGGAGAGACCCAGTACTTC.

This sequence joins TRBV19 and TRBJ2-3, with 10 bases lining up with TRBD2. The CDR3 covers 14 residues. Looked up from germline, CDR1 is LNHDA and CDR2 is SQIVND (reference sequence). J was trimmed by 2 bases and V by 9 bases; bases with no gene match: 5. This CDR3 is CASGLAVSTDTQYF. Here the CDR3 DNA reads TGTGCCAGCGGACTAGCGGTTTCCACAGATACGCAGTATTTT.

The rearrangement uses TRBV27 and TRBJ1-4; possibly TRBD1 for D (6 bases). The CDR3 contains 19 residues. CDR1 is MNHEY, CDR2 SMNVEV, per germline (reference sequence). With 1 base removed from V and 2 bases from J, the gap between germline ends came to 20 bases. The CDR3 is CASSLYPSFARGTNEKLFF. CDR3 sequence (DNA): TGTGCCAGCAGTTTATACCCGAGTTTTGCCAGGGGCACTAATGAAAAACTGTTTTTT.

The chain is built from TRBV11-2 and TRBJ2-7, with D perhaps matching TRBD1 (6 bases). CDR3 length equals 13 residues. V lost 1 base to trimming and J lost 3 bases, with 7 bases between them. Germline-derived CDR1 and CDR2 are SGHAT and FQNNGV. Here the CDR3 DNA reads TGTGCCAGCAGCTTAGGGGACATCTACGAGCAGTACTTC. Protein product: CASSLGDIYEQYF.

This clone was seen only a few times. The chain combines TRBV7-8 with TRBJ2-3; the D gene is possibly TRBD1 (6 bases). Germline V lookup: CDR1 SGHVS, CDR2 FQNEAQ. The CDR3 loop spans 15 amino acids. V lost 8 bases and J lost 2, with 17 bases in between. The CDR3 is CASGKGVAFTDTQYF. For the CDR3, the DNA is TGTGCCAGCGGGAAGGGGGTAGCGTTCACAGATACGCAGTATTTT. Filled out from reference TRBV7-8 and TRBJ2-3, the complete variable domain reads GAGVSQSPRYKVAKRGQDVALRCDPISGHVSLFWYQQALGQGPEFLTYFQNEAQLDKSGLPSDRFFAERPEGSVSTLKIQRTQQEDSAVYLCASGKGVAFTDTQYFGPGTRLTVL.

This chain uses TRBV30 with TRBJ2-3; 8 positions agree with TRBD2. The ends lost 0 bases at V and 15 bases at J; junction bases unmatched: 11. CDR3 length: 13 residues. Per the germline V gene, CDR1 is GTSNPN and CDR2 is SVGIG (reference sequence). CDR3 sequence: CAWSVREAGEEYF. CDR3 DNA: TGTGCCTGGAGTGTAAGGGAAGCGGGAGAAGAATATTTT.

The chain links TRBV2 to TRBJ1-5; D is undetermined. Germline CDR1 is SNHLY and CDR2 is FYNNEI. The V gene lost 6 bases and the J gene lost 1 base, with 16 bases spanning the gap. CDR3 length equals 16 residues. CDR3 in DNA: TGTGCCAGCAGCTCTTGGGTGGGTGAGAGCAATCAGCCCCAGCATTTT. This translates into CASSSWVGESNQPQHF.

This clone was recorded a few times. The rearrangement uses TRBV7-2 and TRBJ1-5; no clear D. The ends were cut back, 1 base at V and 1 base at J, with 14 bases in the middle. There are 17 residues in the CDR3. The germline gives CDR1 SGHTA, CDR2 FQGNSA. The CDR3 DNA reads TGTGCCAGCAGCTTAGTACATGACTGGATGAGCAATCAGCCCCAGCATTTT. This codes for CASSLVHDWMSNQPQHF.

The chain has TRBV5-5 and TRBJ2-1, with 9 bases lining up with TRBD1. The CDR3 covers 16 residues. CDR1 is SGHKS, CDR2 YYEKEE, per germline (reference sequence). V was pared by 2 bases and J by 5 bases, with 8 bases of the junction left unmatched. The CDR3 protein is CASSLLGTGSHNEQFF. The DNA of the CDR3 is TGTGCCAGCAGCTTACTCGGGACAGGGAGCCACAATGAGCAGTTCTTC.

V gene TRBV7-9 combines with J gene TRBJ2-1, with no clear D. The CDR3 has 12 residues. V was cut by 5 bases and J by 7 bases, with 9 bases left in between. Germline V lookup: CDR1 SEHNR, CDR2 FQNEAQ (reference sequence). This CDR3 reads CASSPTWNEQFF. CDR3 nucleotide sequence: TGTGCCAGCAGCCCTACCTGGAATGAGCAGTTCTTC.

The chain uses TRBV19 and TRBJ1-3, with a possible D match to TRBD1 (6 bases). The CDR3 spans 16 residues. With 5 bases removed from V and 1 base from J, the gap between germline ends came to 15 bases. Germline loops: CDR1 LNHDA, CDR2 SQIVND (reference sequence). The CDR3 DNA reads as TGTGCCAGTAGTGAAACGGGGGCCAGTTCTGGAAACACCATATATTTT. Translating gives CASSETGASSGNTIYF.

This chain joins TRBV7-2 and TRBJ1-2; D remains unclear. CDR3 size: 13 residues. The V end lost 1 base, the J end lost 5 bases, and 8 bases lay between the germline ends. Germline loops: CDR1 SGHTA, CDR2 FQGNSA. In DNA form, the CDR3 reads TGTGCCAGCAGCTTAGTAAGGGAATATGGCTACACCTTC. Translation gives CASSLVREYGYTF.

The chain joins TRBV29-1 to TRBJ2-1; no clear D gene. The germline CDR1 and CDR2 sequences are SQVTM and ANQGSEA. This CDR3 has 13 amino acids. V lost 3 bases and J 7 bases, leaving 13 bases between the germline ends. In nucleotides, the CDR3 is TGCAGCGTTGAGTTTTGGGTGGGTAATGAGCAGTTCTTC. Its protein is CSVEFWVGNEQFF.

The chain combines TRBV7-9 with TRBJ2-1; D is ambiguous. V was clipped by 3 bases and J by 5 bases, with 8 bases between them. The CDR3 is made up of 13 amino acids. Germline lookup yields CDR1 SEHNR and CDR2 FQNEAQ (reference sequence). CDR3 DNA sequence: TGTGCCAGCAGCTTTTGGGTAAACAATGAGCAGTTCTTC. Translation gives CASSFWVNNEQFF.

Note on this clone: Other DNA variants within this sample encode the same CDR3. This chain joins TRBV19 and TRBJ1-1; the D gene is possibly TRBD1 (6 bases). The CDR3 covers 13 residues. V was clipped by 5 bases and J by 3 bases, with 10 bases between them. The germline V gene encodes CDR1 LNHDA and CDR2 SQIVND (reference sequence). Written as DNA, the CDR3 is TGTGCCAGTAGTGTTAAGGGGGACACTGAAGCTTTCTTT. This sequence encodes CASSVKGDTEAFF.

V gene TRBV30 combines with J gene TRBJ2-3; 7 bases agree with TRBD2. CDR1 GTSNPN and CDR2 SVGIG come from the germline V gene (reference sequence). J was trimmed by 0 bases and V by 0 bases; bases with no gene match: 6. The CDR3 has 16 amino acids. Here the CDR3 reads CAWSVGRGESTDTQYF. The CDR3, as DNA: TGTGCCTGGAGTGTGGGTCGGGGGGAGAGCACAGATACGCAGTATTTT.

Concerning this clone itself: Mismatch with germline at one junction end may stem from a read error. Different DNA sequences within this sample yield the same CDR3. V gene TRBV14 combines with J gene TRBJ2-7; either TRBD1 or TRBD2 may supply D (6 bases each). The CDR3 consists of 14 residues. Germline V gives CDR1 SGHDN, CDR2 FVKESK. The CDR3 coding sequence is TGTGCCAGTAGCCAGACGGGGGCTGGAGGCGAGCAGTACTTC. The encoded protein is CASSQTGAGGEQYF.

The chain joins TRBV7-2 to TRBJ2-3; D is unresolved. This CDR3 is 12 amino acids long. Between the trimmed V and J ends, which lost 5 bases and 9 bases, there was a span of 12 bases. From germline, CDR1 is SGHTA and CDR2 FQGNSA. CDR3 loop: CASSPSLGTQYF. For the CDR3, the DNA is TGTGCCAGCAGCCCTTCTCTAGGGACGCAGTATTTT.